Following are 27 T cell receptor beta chains from one sample sequenced in a study of T-cell reconstitution after alpha-beta-depleted transplantation in children. It was with unique molecular identifiers that the TCRbeta library was prepared. TCRdb re-called the PCR reads with MiXCR, one entry per CDR3 protein. The repertoire holds about 460,000 distinct CDR3 sequences, roughly 10% seen once, with around 13% in the top ten. The input for sequencing was PBMCs, mostly from graft donor cells, taken 180 days after TCRalphabeta/CD19-depleted stem cell transplant. Receptor source: a female patient aged 2 to 10 who had a stem cell transplant for aplastic anemia, so the T cells may come from the graft donor.

This clonotype has at least ten counts. The V gene is TRBV29-1, the J gene TRBJ2-4; 9 nucleotides agree with TRBD2. This CDR3 contains 14 residues. Germline V CDR1 and CDR2: SQVTM, ANQGSEA. J lost 5 bases, V lost 2 bases, and 4 bases had no gene match. The CDR3 here is CSVERLAVQNIQYF. The CDR3 DNA reads as TGCAGCGTTGAAAGACTAGCGGTACAAAACATTCAGTACTTC. The variable domain in full, with the rest retrieved from reference TRBV29-1 and TRBJ2-4, is SAVISQKPSRDICQRGTSLTIQCQVDSQVTMMFWYRQQPGQSLTLIATANQGSEATYESGFVIDKFPISRPNLTFSTLTVSNMSPEDSSIYLCSVERLAVQNIQYFGAGTRLSVL.

Only a few counts were recorded for this clonotype. The chain recombines TRBV6-5 with TRBJ2-1; D possibly matches TRBD1 or TRBD2 (6 bases each). V was cut by 7 bases and J by 4 bases, with 14 bases left in between. Per the germline V gene, CDR1 is MNHEY and CDR2 is SVGAGI. The CDR3 sequence is 14 residues long. The DNA of the CDR3 is TGTGCCAGCACCGGACGGGGGCCTTACAATGAGCAGTTCTTC. It codes for CASTGRGPYNEQFF.

This clonotype has only a few counts. V gene TRBV18 combines with J gene TRBJ2-7; 7 bases align to TRBD2. The CDR3 loop spans 15 amino acids. CDR1 KGHSH and CDR2 LQKENI come from the germline V gene. Trimming at V came to 3 bases and at J to 3 bases, leaving 8 bases not matched to a gene. The DNA of the CDR3 is TGTGCCAGCTCACCCAGGACTAGGGTCGACTACGAGCAGTACTTC. Translating it yields CASSPRTRVDYEQYF.

V and J are TRBV7-2 and TRBJ1-3; weak D call: TRBD1 (5 bases). Germline CDR1 reads SGHTA; CDR2 reads FQGNSA. This CDR3 has 14 residues. V lost 5 bases, J lost 1 base, and 9 bases lay in between. The CDR3 is CASSRGTSGNTIYF. In DNA form, the CDR3 reads TGTGCCAGCAGCCGGGGGACGTCTGGAAACACCATATATTTT.

This clonotype was picked up a small number of times. The chain uses TRBV12-3 or TRBV12-4 and TRBJ1-5; 9 nucleotides agree with TRBD1. This CDR3 has 15 residues. V was clipped by 6 bases and J by 6 bases; unmatched bases: 9. The chain's CDR3 is CASSRTGDLSQPQHF. CDR3 bases: TGTGCCAGCAGCAGGACAGGGGATCTCTCTCAGCCCCAGCATTTT.

This clonotype was found a few times. The rearrangement links TRBV12-3 or TRBV12-4 to TRBJ1-2; D may be TRBD1 (6 bases). The CDR3 is 14 amino acids. The V end lost 3 bases, the J end lost 4 bases, and 12 bases lay between the germline ends. CDR3 in DNA: TGTGCCAGCAGTTTCCCCGGACAGCCCTATGGCTACACCTTC. Its translation is CASSFPGQPYGYTF.

As to this clonotype: At one end, the junction sequence differs from germline, possibly due to a read error. The genes are TRBV27 and TRBJ2-1; the D is unclear. CDR1 is MNHEY and CDR2 is SMNVEV in the germline V gene (reference sequence). The length of the CDR3 is 17 residues. This CDR3 is CTSSLLEALFASNEQFF. The CDR3 nucleotides read TGCACCAGCAGTTTATTAGAGGCCCTCTTCGCAAGCAATGAGCAGTTCTTC.

There are many counts of this clonotype. The chain combines TRBV3-1 with TRBJ2-2, with TRBD1 matching over 9 bases. CDR1 and CDR2 from the germline V gene are LGHDT and YNNKEL (reference sequence). The CDR3 consists of 16 residues. J gave up 6 bases and V 4 bases, and 9 bases lay outside the gene matches. This CDR3 is CASSLGTGRIPGELFF. DNA for the CDR3: TGTGCCAGCAGCCTAGGGACAGGGAGGATACCCGGGGAGCTGTTTTTT.

This clonotype was observed a few times. This rearrangement joins TRBV7-2 to TRBJ2-1, with TRBD2 identical over 12 bases. Unmatched junction bases numbered 6, after V lost 3 bases and J lost 9 bases. CDR3 length equals 15 residues. Germline CDR1 reads SGHTA; CDR2 reads FQGNSA. The CDR3 region is CASSFLAGGPGEQFF. CDR3 in DNA: TGTGCCAGCAGCTTCCTAGCGGGAGGGCCCGGTGAGCAGTTCTTC.

This clonotype was counted between two and nine times. The V gene is TRBV7-8, the J gene TRBJ2-1; D is unclear. Germline assignment: CDR1 SGHVS and CDR2 FQNEAQ. The CDR3 spans 14 residues. The V and J ends lost 5 bases and 4 bases respectively, with 12 bases between them. CDR3 sequence (DNA): TGTGCCAGCAGCCCCAAAAGGATTTACAATGAGCAGTTCTTC. It codes for CASSPKRIYNEQFF.

Written as DNA, the CDR3 is TGTGCCACCAGCAGGAACGCCAATCAGCCCCAGCATTTT. Amino acid sequence: CATSRNANQPQHF. The rearrangement joins TRBV15 to TRBJ1-5; D gene ambiguous. Germline V gives CDR1 LNHNV, CDR2 YYDKDF (reference sequence). The CDR3 spans 13 residues. V gave up 3 bases and J gave up 3 bases, with 6 bases separating them.

This clonotype was seen a handful of times. J is TRBJ2-2 and V is TRBV18, with 7 bases matching TRBD2. The CDR3 has 15 residues. The J segment lost 0 bases and the V segment lost 2 bases, leaving 0 bases of the junction unmatched. Germline V gives CDR1 KGHSH, CDR2 LQKENI. The CDR3 DNA is TGTGCCAGCTCACCAAGCGGGGCGAACACCGGGGAGCTGTTTTTT. It codes for CASSPSGANTGELFF.

V is TRBV11-2 and J is TRBJ2-4; D might be TRBD1 (7 bases). The CDR3 runs 16 residues. CDR1 and CDR2 from the germline V gene are SGHAT and FQNNGV. The ends were cut back, 6 bases at V and 1 base at J, with 16 bases in the middle. CDR3 residues: CASSPPPGGAKNIQYF. CDR3 sequence (DNA): TGTGCCAGCAGTCCCCCTCCAGGGGGGGCCAAAAACATTCAGTACTTC.

This clonotype has more than one count but fewer than ten. The J gene is TRBJ2-1, the V gene TRBV7-3; no clear D gene. V lost 3 bases to trimming and J lost 7 bases, with 10 bases between them. The germline CDR1 and CDR2 sequences are SGHTA and FQGTGA. There are 13 residues in the CDR3. CDR3 nucleotide sequence: TGTGCCAGCAGCTTTGACGGATGGAATGAGCAGTTCTTC. Its translation is CASSFDGWNEQFF.

The gene calls are TRBV7-2 and TRBJ1-3, with TRBD1 as a possible D gene (6 bases). Germline CDR1 is SGHTA and CDR2 is FQGNSA. V was pared by 4 bases and J by 8 bases, with 21 bases between. The CDR3 spans 16 residues. The CDR3 loop reads CASSYRDVMARDTIYF. CDR3 in DNA: TGTGCCAGCAGCTACAGGGACGTGATGGCCAGGGACACCATATATTTT.

The chain carries TRBV20-1 and TRBJ2-7; 11 positions agree with TRBD2. This CDR3 region has 16 residues. V shed 1 base and J 2 bases; nucleotides not matched to a gene: 7. CDR1 and CDR2 (germline): DFQATT, SNEGSKA (reference sequence). CDR3 sequence reads: CSARGPGLAGAYEQYV. CDR3 DNA sequence: TGCAGTGCTAGAGGCCCAGGACTAGCGGGTGCCTACGAGCAGTACGTC.

The rearrangement links TRBV25-1 to TRBJ1-5; no clear D gene. The CDR3 spans 12 residues. Per germline, CDR1 MGHDK and CDR2 SYGVNS. With 4 bases removed from V and 6 bases from J, the gap between germline ends came to 7 bases. CDR3 DNA: TGTGCCAGCAGTGGATCTGGTCAGCCCCAGCATTTT. This sequence encodes CASSGSGQPQHF.

A few counts support this clonotype. DNA for the CDR3: TGTGCCAGCAGCGTAGTCGGGAAAGAGACCCAGTACTTC. This gives the protein CASSVVGKETQYF. The chain has TRBV9 and TRBJ2-5, with D possibly TRBD2 on 5 matching bases. With 0 bases removed from V and 3 bases from J, the gap between germline ends came to 6 bases. The CDR3 consists of 13 residues. CDR1 and CDR2 (germline): SGDLS, YYNGEE. The full variable domain, its missing parts supplied by reference TRBV9 and TRBJ2-5, is DSGVTQTPKHLITATGQRVTLRCSPRSGDLSVYWYQQSLDQGLQFLIQYYNGEERAKGNILERFSAQQFPDLHSELNLSSLELGDSALYFCASSVVGKETQYFGPGTRLLVL.

V and J are TRBV7-8 and TRBJ2-1; tentatively, D is TRBD2 (6 bases). Germline CDR1 reads SGHVS; CDR2 reads FQNEAQ. Trimming stripped 5 bases from V and 10 bases from J, with 21 bases between. The length of the CDR3 is 15 residues. As DNA, the CDR3 is TGTGCCAGCAGCCGGGGGTGGCAGGGTGCCGTGGAGCAGTTCTTC. Translating gives CASSRGWQGAVEQFF.

This clonotype has only a few counts. This sequence joins TRBV7-2 and TRBJ2-7, with D possibly matching TRBD1 (6 bases). Trimming stripped 2 bases from V and 0 bases from J, with 11 bases between. Germline values: CDR1 SGHTA, CDR2 FQGNSA. The CDR3 is 15 residues long. CDR3 region: CASSLRSRGSYEQYF. CDR3 in DNA: TGTGCCAGCAGCTTAAGGTCCAGGGGCTCCTACGAGCAGTACTTC.

This clonotype occurred a few times. The rearrangement uses TRBV3-1 and TRBJ2-5; the match to TRBD2 covers 7 bases. Unmatched junction bases numbered 4, after V lost 0 bases and J lost 3 bases. The CDR3 loop spans 15 amino acids. Germline values: CDR1 LGHDT, CDR2 YNNKEL (reference sequence). The CDR3 loop is CASSQDPSGKETQYF. The CDR3, as DNA: TGTGCCAGCAGCCAAGATCCTAGCGGAAAAGAGACCCAGTACTTC.

The V gene is TRBV7-2, the J gene TRBJ2-7, with D perhaps TRBD1 (6 bases). There are 16 residues in the CDR3. V lost 5 bases and J lost 7, with 24 bases in between. Germline V gene sequence: CDR1 SGHTA, CDR2 FQGNSA. CDR3 loop: CASSPTLMTGWREQYF. Here the CDR3 DNA reads TGTGCCAGCAGCCCGACCCTTATGACAGGCTGGCGGGAGCAGTACTTC.

This sequence joins TRBV12-3 or TRBV12-4 and TRBJ2-6, with D hard to call. Trimming removed 6 bases from V and 4 bases from J, with 10 bases in between. This CDR3 spans 14 amino acids. In DNA, the CDR3 is TGTGCCAGCAGCCGTCAGTGGGGGGCCAACGTCCTGACTTTC. Its protein product is CASSRQWGANVLTF.

This clonotype has a handful of counts. The V and J genes are TRBV20-1 and TRBJ2-5; D might be TRBD1 (7 bases). The V and J ends lost 5 bases and 0 bases respectively, with 13 bases between them. The CDR3 sequence is 14 residues long. CDR1 DFQATT and CDR2 SNEGSKA come from the germline V gene (reference sequence). This chain's CDR3 is CSARGTAYQETQYF. The CDR3, as DNA: TGCAGTGCTCGCGGGACAGCTTACCAAGAGACCCAGTACTTC.

This clonotype was counted at least ten times. The chain uses TRBV18 and TRBJ2-7, with 7 nucleotides matching TRBD2. The CDR3 length is 13 residues. After removal of 3 bases from V and 4 bases from J, the junction contained 3 bases not matched to a gene. Looked up from germline, CDR1 is KGHSH and CDR2 is LQKENI. The CDR3 here is CASSPGRAYEQYF. Here the CDR3 DNA reads TGTGCCAGCTCACCGGGGAGGGCTTACGAGCAGTACTTC.

In this sample, this clonotype turned up many times. The V and J genes are TRBV27 and TRBJ2-1; D is undetermined. The CDR3 length is 14 residues. Germline-derived CDR1 and CDR2 are MNHEY and SMNVEV (reference sequence). With 6 bases removed from V and 4 bases from J, the gap between germline ends came to 13 bases. In nucleotides, the CDR3 is TGTGCCAGCAGCCCGATTCCCGCGTACAATGAGCAGTTCTTC. Its translation: CASSPIPAYNEQFF.

The chain is built from TRBV5-1 and TRBJ2-7, with 14 bases matching TRBD2. CDR1 and CDR2 from the germline V gene are SGHRS and YFSETQ. This CDR3 has 17 amino acids. Germline trimming cut 2 bases from V and 6 bases from J; bases unmatched to any gene: 10. CDR3 residues: CASSFLPGLAGDGEQYF. CDR3 DNA sequence: TGCGCCAGCAGCTTTTTACCGGGACTAGCGGGAGACGGCGAGCAGTACTTC.